The TCR beta chain described here comes from a study of T cell repertoires in cytomegalovirus infection. About the study: Carrying CMV and the relevant HLA type showed in public TCR beta signatures.

The CDR3 totals 13 residues. V lost 6 bases, J lost 4 bases, and 5 bases stayed unmatched. Points from the study as a whole: The study identified carriers of CMV plus the relevant HLA from cumulative public TCR beta family frequency. The ex vivo response was dominated by HLA-C-restricted CMV-specific TCR beta clonotypes.

TCRdb recomputed calls from the reads with MiXCR, one row per CDR3 protein. The data contain hundreds of thousands of distinct CDR3 sequences, 17% of them singletons. This clonotype was recorded many times. What it recognizes is unknown. Material for sequencing was PBMCs. This TCR was sampled from a human donor in good health (CMV status not recorded). Some clones in this sample may be carry-over from other donors' samples. The gene calls are TRBV12-3 or TRBV12-4 and TRBJ1-2; 7 bases agree with TRBD1. CDR3 nucleotides: TGTGCCAGCAGCACAGGGGAAGGCTATGGCTACACCTTC. Residues: CASSTGEGYGYTF.